This T cell receptor (beta chain) was sequenced in a study of graft-versus-host responses after intestinal transplantation. Looking at the study overall: Each recipient received a multivisceral, liver-intestinal, or isolated intestinal graft. Recipients across the board were started on anti-thymocyte globulin induction, then kept on tacrolimus and steroids for about 3 years.

To note about this clone: What it binds is not known.

Study-wide points: Elevated graft-versus-host to host-versus-graft clonal ratios in allografts were recorded for patients with graft-donor T cell macrochimerism. The authors found GvH clones in recipient marrow, some appearing first in ileum or blood.

Clones were sequenced by immunoSEQ multiplex PCR, and TCRdb holds only the in-frame ones, with some missing. The sample shows fewer than 25,000 clones, approximately 83% of them seen only once. With 6 bases clipped from V and 3 bases from J, the junction kept 6 bases outside the gene matches. Germline V gene sequence: CDR1 MDHEN, CDR2 SYDVKM. This CDR3 spans 14 amino acids. The chain couples TRBV28 to TRBJ2-7; 9 bases map to TRBD2. This TCR derives from a human patient who received an intestinal transplant, so some T cells may come from the graft donor. The input for sequencing was PBMCs, taken roughly 68 weeks after intestinal transplant. The DNA of the CDR3 is TGTGCCAGCAGAAGGACTAGCGCCAGCTACGAGCAGTACTTC. It codes for CASRRTSASYEQYF.